Listed below are T cell receptor beta chains from one sample, sequenced in a study of T cells in Graves' hyperthyroidism and ophthalmopathy. TCRdb re-derived calls from the multiplex PCR reads in MiXCR, one entry per CDR3 protein. The sample has some 300,000 distinct CDR3 sequences, roughly 20% seen once; the top ten hold just under 40%. Sequenced sample: blood. These receptors all stem from a man aged 45 to 65 with Graves' ophthalmopathy. The CDR3 runs from the conserved cysteine through the conserved F or W. D genes are given only for firm matches. A row's size may be missing; if present it is once, few, many or a size class.

size | D | J | V | DNA | CDR3
many | . | TRBJ2-7 | TRBV2 | TGTGCCAGCAGAGGAAATACAGGGTACTACGAGCAGTACTTC | CASRGNTGYYEQYF
many | TRBD1 | TRBJ1-1 | TRBV20-1 | TGCAGTGCTAGAGTGGAGGGGGCGAACACTGAAGCTTTCTTT | CSARVEGANTEAFF
many | . | TRBJ1-5 | TRBV30 | TGTGCCTGGGGACAGTATAATCAGCCCCAGCATTTT | CAWGQYNQPQHF
. | . | TRBJ2-2 | TRBV24-1 | TGTGCCACCAGTGATTTTACGACCACCACCGGGGAGCTGTTTTTT | CATSDFTTTTGELFF
. | TRBD2 | TRBJ2-5 | TRBV30 | TGTGCCAGGGCGGTAGCGGGGGTAGAGACCCAGTACTTC | CARAVAGVETQYF
many | . | TRBJ2-2 | TRBV11-2 | TGTGCCAGCAGCCCCCCGGGCCTCACCGGGGAGCTGTTTTTT | CASSPPGLTGELFF
few | . | TRBJ2-5 | TRBV3-1 | TGTGCCAGCAGCCAAGATCAGGGCTGGGGAGAGACCCAGTACTTC | CASSQDQGWGETQYF
. | TRBD2 | TRBJ2-2 | TRBV6-9 | TGTGCCAGCAGTTATTTGGCGGGAGAAGTGGGCGGGGAGCTGTTTTTT | CASSYLAGEVGGELFF
. | TRBD1 | TRBJ2-7 | TRBV6-1 | TGTGCCAGCAGTGGGTTCAGGACAGGAGACTACGAGCAGTACTTC | CASSGFRTGDYEQYF
. | . | TRBJ1-1 | TRBV20-1 | TGCAGTGCGCCCGACAGAGGGGACACTGAAGCTTTCTTT | CSAPDRGDTEAFF
many | . | TRBJ1-5 | TRBV3-1 | TGTGCCAGCAGCCCCAGCAACAATCAGCCCCAGCATTTT | CASSPSNNQPQHF
many | . | TRBJ2-1 | TRBV15 | TGTGCCACCAGCAGAGATGAGGGACGTGAGCAGTTCTTC | CATSRDEGREQFF
. | . | TRBJ1-5 | TRBV20-1 | TGCAGTGCTAGGGTGAGCTGGAGCAATCAGCCCCAGCATTTT | CSARVSWSNQPQHF
many | . | TRBJ1-2 | TRBV2 | TGTGCCAGCACCAGGGACAAGCGCTATGGCTACACCTTC | CASTRDKRYGYTF
. | . | TRBJ1-1 | TRBV20-1 | TGCAGTGCTAGAGACACCCTTCAAGGCTGGGACACTGAAGCTTTCTTT | CSARDTLQGWDTEAFF
. | . | TRBJ1-5 | TRBV12-3/TRBV12-4 | TGTGCCAGCAGCAAGACACGAGATCAGCCCCAGCATTTT | CASSKTRDQPQHF
few | . | TRBJ1-1 | TRBV29-1 | TGCAGCGTTGTGGCCGGTGGGACTGAAGCTTTCTTT | CSVVAGGTEAFF
. | TRBD2 | TRBJ2-1 | TRBV20-1 | TGCAGTGCTAGAGAACTAGCGGGAGATCGCAATGAGCAGTTCTTC | CSARELAGDRNEQFF
few | . | TRBJ2-7 | TRBV27 | TGTGCCAGCAGTACCTACTCCTACGAGCAGTACTTC | CASSTYSYEQYF
few | . | TRBJ1-1 | TRBV9 | TGTGCCAGCAGCGTATCGGACAGAAACACTGAAGCTTTCTTT | CASSVSDRNTEAFF
. | . | TRBJ2-2 | TRBV15 | TGTGCCACCAGCAGAGACACCGCCGGGGAGCTGTTTTTT | CATSRDTAGELFF
. | TRBD1 | TRBJ2-7 | TRBV9 | TGTGCCAGCAGCGTAGCCGGGACAGACTACGAGCAGTACTTC | CASSVAGTDYEQYF
many | TRBD1 | TRBJ1-1 | TRBV18 | TGTGCCAGCTCACCTCAGGGGGCGGACACTGAAGCTTTCTTT | CASSPQGADTEAFF
many | . | TRBJ2-7 | TRBV18 | TGTGCCAGCTCACCAACGGAGAATTCCTACGAGCAGTACTTC | CASSPTENSYEQYF
. | . | TRBJ1-6 | TRBV20-1 | TGCAGTGCTAGAGTAGGCAGGGCAAATTCACCCCTCCACTTT | CSARVGRANSPLHF
many | . | TRBJ1-1 | TRBV7-3 | TGTGCCAGCAGCCGGGACTCGGGAACCACTGAAGCTTTCTTT | CASSRDSGTTEAFF
few | . | TRBJ1-1 | TRBV28 | TGTGCCTCGGGAGTAATTTCGGACACTGAAGCTTTCTTT | CASGVISDTEAFF
many | TRBD1 | TRBJ2-3 | TRBV2 | TGTGCCACCTCAGGGGGCCGGGATACGCAGTATTTT | CATSGGRDTQYF
few | . | TRBJ2-1 | TRBV5-1 | TGCGCCAGCAGCCCGTCAGGGAGAAATAAGCAGTTCTTC | CASSPSGRNKQFF
many | . | TRBJ1-1 | TRBV5-1 | TGCGCCAGCAGCTTGGAGGGGTCGAGGGGCACTGAAGCTTTCTTT | CASSLEGSRGTEAFF
few | . | TRBJ1-4 | TRBV12-3/TRBV12-4 | TGTGCCAGCAGTCCATTTGTGGTGGGGCAACTGTTTTTT | CASSPFVVGQLFF
. | . | TRBJ2-1 | TRBV9 | TGTGCCAGCAGCGTAAACAGCGTTGGTGGGAATGAGCAGTTCTTC | CASSVNSVGGNEQFF
. | . | TRBJ1-1 | TRBV19 | TGTGCCAGTAGCACAGATACAGCTTTCGAAGCTTTCTTT | CASSTDTAFEAFF
many | . | TRBJ2-7 | TRBV18 | TGTGCCAGCTCACCGTCCAGGGGCTACGAGCAGTACTTC | CASSPSRGYEQYF
few | TRBD1 | TRBJ2-7 | TRBV2 | TGTGCCAGCACAGGGGGCGAGCAGTACTTC | CASTGGEQYF
few | . | TRBJ1-1 | TRBV27 | TGTGCCAGCAGTACCCGGACGGCGGGGACGGGAGCTTTCTTT | CASSTRTAGTGAFF
few | TRBD1 | TRBJ2-1 | TRBV7-9 | TGTGCCAGCAGCATCCGGGACAGGGTATACAATGAGCAGTTCTTC | CASSIRDRVYNEQFF
. | TRBD2 | TRBJ2-1 | TRBV7-2 | TGTGCCAGCAGCTCACCTCGCTCCGGGACTAGCGGGAATGAGCAGTTCTTC | CASSSPRSGTSGNEQFF
many | . | TRBJ2-7 | TRBV2 | TGTGCCAGCAGTGAATATCCGGGGACCTACGAGCAGTACTTC | CASSEYPGTYEQYF